The sequence of this TCR beta chain was determined in a study of TIL therapy for anti-PD-1-resistant metastatic lung cancer. The CDR3 has 15 residues. Germline values: CDR1 LGHNA, CDR2 YSLEER. Trimming cost V 4 bases and J 4 bases, with 15 bases left between them. The time point denotes: pre-treatment sample, taken before nivolumab and TIL therapy. This was the immunoSEQ v3 assay. Assay: immunoSEQ multiplex PCR; the TCRdb copy retains only in-frame clones and omits some. The sample has approximately 60,000 clones; around 79% are singletons. The clonotype comes from a person between 25 and 79 years old with non-small cell lung cancer. This sample comprised blood, obtained at baseline. The chain is built from TRBV4-3 and TRBJ2-3; a possible D gene is TRBD2 (6 bases). For the CDR3, the DNA is TGCGCCAGCAGCCTAGACACGGGAGACGCAGATACGCAGTATTTT. It is translated as CASSLDTGDADTQYF.